This entry lists 24 T cell receptor beta chains sequenced from one sample in a study of radiation and T cells in renal cell carcinoma. Using immunoSEQ multiplex PCR, the repertoire was profiled, and TCRdb retains in-frame clones only, with some absent. The sample records about 150,000 clones, around nine tenths being singletons. Sample time point: baseline pretreatment blood. Documented treatment: 15 Gy SBRT to primary tumor, nephrectomy 4 weeks later. The sample here was blood, taken from a patient whose treatment included radiotherapy and nephrectomy. These receptors were collected from a woman aged 50 to 65 with renal cell carcinoma.

The chain is built from TRBV5-8 and TRBJ1-1; unclear D gene. V lost 4 bases to trimming and J lost 4 bases, with 14 bases between them. The germline gives CDR1 SGHTS, CDR2 YDEGEE. The CDR3 extends over 14 amino acids. CDR3 DNA sequence: TGTGCCAGCAGCACCGCTCTACGGGGCACTGAAGCTTTCTTT. As protein: CASSTALRGTEAFF.

The genes are TRBV11-2 and TRBJ2-7, with D perhaps matching TRBD1 (5 bases). Germline V gene sequence: CDR1 SGHAT, CDR2 FQNNGV. Deletions cut 5 bases from V and 2 bases from J, with 16 bases between. This CDR3 contains 15 residues. CDR3 DNA sequence: TGTGCCAGCAGCACAACCCATGCAGGGACCTACGAGCAGTACTTC. This codes for CASSTTHAGTYEQYF.

V and J are TRBV7-2 and TRBJ1-5, with 7 nucleotides matching TRBD1. Germline lookup yields CDR1 SGHTA and CDR2 FQGNSA. The CDR3 runs 15 residues. Trimming cost V 1 base and J 5 bases; bases outside gene matches: 5. The CDR3 bases are TGTGCCAGCAGCTTAGTGGGACAGAGTTATCAGCCCCAGCATTTT. Its protein product is CASSLVGQSYQPQHF.

A few counts support this clone. The J gene is TRBJ1-1, the V gene TRBV4-3; D is unresolved. V was trimmed by 1 base and J by 3 bases, leaving 9 bases between them. Germline V gene lookup returns CDR1 LGHNA and CDR2 YSLEER. The CDR3 has 14 amino acids. Here the CDR3 reads CASSQGPRHTEAFF. Here the CDR3 DNA reads TGCGCCAGCAGCCAAGGTCCTAGGCACACTGAAGCTTTCTTT.

The V gene is TRBV5-1, the J gene TRBJ1-2; D gene uncertain. V was clipped by 0 bases and J by 2 bases, with 11 bases between them. Per germline, CDR1 SGHRS and CDR2 YFSETQ. The CDR3 runs 15 residues. CDR3 loop: CASSLEGLRNYGYTF. The CDR3, as DNA: TGCGCCAGCAGCTTGGAGGGTCTTAGGAACTATGGCTACACCTTC. Based on the CDR3 plus reference TRBV5-1 and TRBJ1-2, the full variable domain is KAGVTQTPRYLIKTRGQQVTLSCSPISGHRSVSWYQQTPGQGLQFLFEYFSETQRNKGNFPGRFSGRQFSNSRSEMNVSTLELGDSALYLCASSLEGLRNYGYTFGSGTRLTVV.

The rearrangement uses TRBV7-2 and TRBJ2-6; D unclear. This CDR3 comprises 15 residues. V gave up 1 base and J gave up 0 bases, with 4 bases separating them. Germline CDR1 SGHTA, CDR2 FQGNSA. Here the CDR3 reads CASSLDLSGANVLTF. In DNA form, the CDR3 reads TGTGCCAGCAGCTTAGACCTCTCTGGGGCCAACGTCCTGACTTTC.

The V and J genes are TRBV15 and TRBJ2-2; no reliable D call. Deletions cut 5 bases from V and 4 bases from J, with 8 bases between. The CDR3 spans 13 residues. Per the germline V gene, CDR1 is LNHNV and CDR2 is YYDKDF (reference sequence). CDR3 sequence: CATSYGRTGELFF. CDR3 DNA sequence: TGTGCCACCAGCTATGGGCGCACCGGGGAGCTGTTTTTT.

With regard to this clone: The junction does not match germline at one end; this may be a read error. The chain uses TRBV6-1 and TRBJ2-2, with TRBD1 identical over 7 bases. CDR3 length equals 14 residues. Per the germline V gene, CDR1 is MNHNS and CDR2 is SASEGT. The CDR3 protein is CATSWTGNTGELFF. CDR3 nucleotide sequence: TGTGCCACCAGTTGGACAGGGAACACCGGGGAGCTGTTTTTT.

This chain links TRBV7-9 with TRBJ1-6; the match to TRBD1 covers 8 bases. Germline CDR1 SEHNR, CDR2 FQNEAQ (reference sequence). The CDR3 has 15 amino acids. The ends lost 5 bases at V and 7 bases at J; junction bases unmatched: 7. The CDR3 sequence: CASSHRQGRNSPLHF. In nucleotides, the CDR3 is TGTGCCAGCAGCCATAGACAGGGGAGGAATTCACCCCTCCACTTT.

A single count supports this clone. The chain employs TRBV9 and TRBJ1-2, with D possibly being TRBD1 (5 bases). CDR1 SGDLS and CDR2 YYNGEE come from the germline V gene. The CDR3 runs 12 residues. V was trimmed by 3 bases and J by 4 bases, leaving 7 bases between them. The CDR3 DNA reads TGTGCCAGCAGCGCGCAGGGCTATGGCTACACCTTC. Its translation is CASSAQGYGYTF.

V gene TRBV6-6 combines with J gene TRBJ2-7, with 8 positions matching TRBD2. The CDR3 loop spans 15 amino acids. V was pared by 8 bases and J by 5 bases, with 14 bases of the junction left unmatched. The germline CDR1 and CDR2 sequences are MNHNY and SVGAGI (reference sequence). The CDR3 region is CASRNPAGGTHEQYF. The CDR3 DNA is TGTGCCAGCCGTAACCCGGCGGGGGGTACCCACGAGCAGTACTTC.

A word on this clone: This specimen includes other DNA sequences encoding the same CDR3. CDR3 in DNA: TGTGCCAGCAGCTTTTCGGGGAACACTGAAGCTTTCTTT. It yields the protein CASSFSGNTEAFF. This chain connects TRBV7-2 to TRBJ1-1, with D unresolved. The CDR3 consists of 13 residues. The germline V gene encodes CDR1 SGHTA and CDR2 FQGNSA. The V end was cut by 3 bases, the J end by 1 base, with 6 bases between.

J is TRBJ2-1 and V is TRBV9; TRBD2 aligns across 8 bases. CDR1 and CDR2 (germline): SGDLS, YYNGEE. This CDR3 comprises 13 residues. The V and J ends lost 2 bases and 7 bases, in that order; junction bases with no gene match: 2. This chain's CDR3 is CASSVGTSNEQFF. DNA for the CDR3: TGTGCCAGCAGCGTCGGGACTAGTAATGAGCAGTTCTTC.

Details on this clone: The junction differs from germline at one of its ends, possibly a read error. The chain uses TRBV18 and TRBJ1-2; 7 positions match TRBD1. The CDR3 contains 13 residues. Germline CDR1 and CDR2: KGHSH and LQKENI. In DNA, the CDR3 is TGTACCAGCTCAGGGACAGATAACTATGGCTACACCTTC. Translating gives CTSSGTDNYGYTF.

The chain links TRBV19 to TRBJ2-3; D is unclear. Trimming took off 11 bases at V and 4 bases at J, with 19 bases between the two ends. Germline CDR1 and CDR2: LNHDA and SQIVND (reference sequence). The CDR3 runs to 14 residues. This chain's CDR3 is CASGLLSSADTQYF. CDR3 bases: TGTGCCTCCGGGCTTCTCTCTTCCGCAGATACGCAGTATTTT.

The table lists this clone with a count of one. This chain joins TRBV30 and TRBJ1-5; D remains unclear. The germline V and J ends were trimmed by 0 bases and 7 bases, with 7 bases remaining between them. This CDR3 spans 12 amino acids. Germline V gene data show CDR1 as GTSNPN and CDR2 as SVGIG (reference sequence). The CDR3 DNA is TGTGCCTGGAGTGTACCGGGACAGCCCCAGCATTTT. Translated, it gives CAWSVPGQPQHF.

The chain uses TRBV6-6 and TRBJ2-7; 9 bases align to TRBD2. Trimming removed 4 bases from V and 2 bases from J; junction bases left unmatched: 6. Germline-derived CDR1 and CDR2 are MNHNY and SVGAGI (reference sequence). CDR3 length equals 15 residues. The CDR3 is CASSSAGGHAYEQYF. CDR3 sequence (DNA): TGTGCCAGCAGTTCCGCGGGGGGGCACGCCTACGAGCAGTACTTC.

The rearrangement links TRBV6-1 to TRBJ1-2; weak D call: TRBD1 (6 bases). Germline values: CDR1 MNHNS, CDR2 SASEGT. The CDR3 runs 13 residues. Trimming took off 0 bases at V and 8 bases at J, with 10 bases between the two ends. The CDR3 bases are TGTGCCAGCAGTGAAGCAGGGGGGATGGGCTACACCTTC. Its protein is CASSEAGGMGYTF.

The chain combines TRBV27 with TRBJ2-3; 8 positions agree with TRBD2. The ends lost 3 bases at V and 0 bases at J; junction bases unmatched: 8. The CDR3 is 17 amino acids. Per germline, CDR1 MNHEY and CDR2 SMNVEV (reference sequence). CDR3 residues: CASSFLSAGGSTDTQYF. CDR3 DNA sequence: TGTGCCAGCAGTTTTTTGTCGGCGGGGGGAAGCACAGATACGCAGTATTTT.

Here the CDR3 reads CASSLARGPRGTDTQYF. CDR3 coding DNA: TGTGCCAGTAGTCTCGCCAGGGGCCCCCGGGGGACAGATACGCAGTATTTT. The V and J genes are TRBV19 and TRBJ2-3, with D possibly being TRBD1 or TRBD2 (6 bases each). This CDR3 spans 17 amino acids. Germline CDR1 reads LNHDA; CDR2 reads SQIVND (reference sequence). V was clipped by 5 bases and J by 3 bases, with 21 bases between them.

This sequence joins TRBV5-1 and TRBJ2-2; tentative D call: TRBD1 (6 bases). Trimming shortened V by 4 bases and J by 0 bases, and 13 bases separated the two germline ends. Germline V gene sequence: CDR1 SGHRS, CDR2 YFSETQ. The CDR3 spans 16 residues. CDR3 DNA: TGCGCCAGCAGCCTAAGGACAGTCGCGAACACCGGGGAGCTGTTTTTT. Translation gives CASSLRTVANTGELFF.

This chain connects TRBV6-5 to TRBJ2-7; D unresolved. CDR3 size: 11 residues. CDR1 MNHEY and CDR2 SVGAGI come from the germline V gene. The germline V and J ends were trimmed by 7 bases and 7 bases, with 11 bases remaining between them. CDR3 in amino acids: CASKDAREQYF. The CDR3 bases are TGTGCCAGCAAGGATGCTCGGGAGCAGTACTTC.

This clone came up a few times. The chain combines TRBV6-5 with TRBJ1-2, with 9 bases matching TRBD1. This CDR3 contains 13 residues. The trim removed 8 bases at V and 4 bases at J, leaving 5 bases unmatched. Per the germline V gene, CDR1 is MNHEY and CDR2 is SVGAGI. The CDR3 protein is CASGTGRIYGYTF. The CDR3 DNA reads as TGTGCCAGCGGGACAGGGCGAATCTATGGCTACACCTTC.

The V gene is TRBV7-2, the J gene TRBJ2-7; 12 bases are shared with TRBD2. V dropped 3 bases and J dropped 7; count of bases not matched to a gene: 4. Germline values: CDR1 SGHTA, CDR2 FQGNSA. The CDR3 has 14 amino acids. CDR3 residues: CASSFSSGGGEQYF. CDR3 DNA sequence: TGTGCCAGCAGCTTCTCTAGCGGGGGGGGAGAGCAGTACTTC. The full variable domain, in which reference TRBV7-2 and TRBJ2-7 provide the parts outside the CDR3, is GAGVSQSPSNKVTEKGKDVELRCDPISGHTALYWYRQSLGQGLEFLIYFQGNSAPDKSGLPSDRFSAERTGGSVSTLTIQRTQQEDSAVYLCASSFSSGGGEQYFGPGTRLTVT.